These 27 T cell receptor beta chains were all obtained from the same sample, sequenced in a study of T cell repertoires in aging, cancer and after chemotherapy. Multiplex touch-down PCR with TRB-A/B primers amplified rearranged V-D-J TRB sequences. MiXCR, run by TCRdb on the multiplex PCR reads, gives a single entry per CDR3 protein. The sample records 4,000 to 5,500 distinct CDR3 sequences, about 25% being singletons. Amplification of TCR beta used genomic DNA extracted from peripheral blood. The material sequenced was blood. The receptors derive from a human donor with a solid tumor.

This clonotype was counted only a few times. V usage is TRBV18 and J usage is TRBJ2-3; D not certain. V lost 0 bases and J lost 0, with 10 bases in between. The CDR3 covers 16 residues. Germline CDR1 is KGHSH and CDR2 is LQKENI. CDR3 nucleotide sequence: TGTGCCAGCTCACCACCGGGCAGAGCTAGCACAGATACGCAGTATTTT. Its protein is CASSPPGRASTDTQYF.

The rearrangement links TRBV12-3 or TRBV12-4 to TRBJ2-4; 10 bases map to TRBD1. Trimming took 7 bases from V and 8 from J; bases not matched to a gene: 14. The CDR3 is 16 amino acids. The CDR3 DNA sequence: TGTGCCAGCAAGTCGGGGGGACAGGGGAATGTTGACATTCAGTACTTC. Translation gives CASKSGGQGNVDIQYF.

The chain is built from TRBV12-3 or TRBV12-4 and TRBJ2-3; D is perhaps TRBD1 (6 bases). Trimming took off 6 bases at V and 9 bases at J, with 28 bases between the two ends. There are 17 residues in the CDR3. CDR3 in DNA: TGTGCCAGCAGCTTGGAAACGACAGGCCGCGAACGAGACACGCAGTATTTT. Encoded protein: CASSLETTGRERDTQYF.

This clonotype counts as medium-sized (0.01 to 0.1%). The genes are TRBV6-5 and TRBJ1-6; D possibly corresponds to TRBD1 (5 bases). The CDR3 covers 15 residues. CDR1 MNHEY and CDR2 SVGAGI come from the germline V gene. V shed 6 bases and J shed 3 bases, with 12 bases lying between them. For the CDR3, the DNA is TGTGCCAGCAGGCCCGACAGCCTCTATAATTCACCCCTCCACTTT. This codes for CASRPDSLYNSPLHF.

This chain links TRBV20-1 with TRBJ2-2; 11 bases fit TRBD1. V was clipped by 6 bases and J by 4 bases; unmatched bases: 4. CDR1 is DFQATT, CDR2 SNEGSKA, per germline (reference sequence). The CDR3 covers 14 residues. The CDR3 here is CSARTGGITGELFF. In DNA, the CDR3 is TGCAGTGCCCGGACAGGGGGCATCACCGGGGAGCTGTTTTTT.

CDR3 bases: TGTGCCAGCTTGACTAGCACAGATACGCAGTATTTT. Translation gives CASLTSTDTQYF. V is TRBV12-3 or TRBV12-4 and J is TRBJ2-3; D not resolved. The CDR3 runs to 12 residues. V dropped 8 bases and J dropped 0 bases, with 6 bases sitting between them.

The gene calls are TRBV10-3 and TRBJ1-1; 9 positions match TRBD1. From germline, CDR1 is ENHRY and CDR2 SYGVKD. The V gene end was trimmed by 6 bases and the J gene end by 4 bases; junction bases not matched to a gene: 6. CDR3 size: 14 residues. CDR3 region: CAIRIQGASTEAFF. The CDR3 region has the DNA TGTGCCATCAGGATACAGGGGGCTAGCACTGAAGCTTTCTTT.

The chain recombines TRBV15 with TRBJ2-2; D not certain. The V gene's germline CDR1 is LNHNV and CDR2 YYDKDF (reference sequence). The CDR3 has 14 residues. Between the trimmed V and J ends, which lost 7 bases and 6 bases, there was a span of 15 bases. CDR3: CATTNSLFAGELFF. The CDR3 DNA reads as TGTGCCACCACAAACAGCCTGTTCGCCGGGGAGCTGTTTTTT.

This clonotype turned up a few times. The rearrangement links TRBV11-2 to TRBJ2-7; weak D call: TRBD1 (7 bases). V was cut by 1 base and J by 5 bases, with 12 bases left in between. CDR1 and CDR2 (germline): SGHAT, FQNNGV. The CDR3 runs to 14 residues. CDR3 sequence (DNA): TGTGCCAGCAGCTTAGTCGTCAGGGGGGACGAGCAGTACTTC. Its translation: CASSLVVRGDEQYF.

This clonotype appeared a few times. In nucleotides, the CDR3 is TGTGCCAGCAGCTTAACGGCGGGAGTGACCTACGAGCAGTACTTC. Its translation is CASSLTAGVTYEQYF. The chain is built from TRBV7-3 and TRBJ2-7, with TRBD2 matching 7 bases. CDR3 length: 15 residues. V shed 0 bases and J 2 bases; nucleotides not matched to a gene: 4. Germline assignment: CDR1 SGHTA and CDR2 FQGTGA. The whole variable domain, remainder taken from reference TRBV7-3 and TRBJ2-7, is GAGVSQTPSNKVTEKGKYVELRCDPISGHTALYWYRQSLGQGPEFLIYFQGTGAADDSGLPNDRFFAVRPEGSVSTLKIQRTERGDSAVYLCASSLTAGVTYEQYFGPGTRLTVT.

The rearrangement joins TRBV12-3 or TRBV12-4 to TRBJ1-2; D is perhaps TRBD1 (6 bases). The CDR3 loop spans 12 amino acids. Trimming left V 4 bases short and J 4 bases short, with 7 bases between. Written as DNA, the CDR3 is TGTGCCAGCAGTTGGGGGGCCTATGGCTACACCTTC. This gives the protein CASSWGAYGYTF.

The chain's CDR3 is CATQGNQPQHF. As DNA, the CDR3 is TGTGCCACTCAGGGGAATCAGCCCCAGCATTTT. The chain links TRBV28 to TRBJ1-5, with D perhaps TRBD1 (6 bases). The germline CDR1 and CDR2 sequences are MDHEN and SYDVKM. The CDR3 is 11 amino acids. V lost 10 bases to trimming and J lost 4 bases, with 8 bases between them.

This CDR3 is CASSVYRGNNQPQHF. CDR3 sequence (DNA): TGTGCCAGCTCCGTCTACAGGGGCAACAATCAGCCCCAGCATTTT. V usage is TRBV12-3 or TRBV12-4 and J usage is TRBJ1-5; TRBD1 aligns across 7 bases. This CDR3 is built from 15 residues. The V and J ends lost 8 bases and 3 bases, in that order; junction bases with no gene match: 10.

The V call is TRBV20-1, the J call TRBJ1-5, with a possible D match to TRBD1 (5 bases). This CDR3 spans 15 amino acids. V was pared by 3 bases and J by 4 bases, with 16 bases between. Germline-derived CDR1 and CDR2 are DFQATT and SNEGSKA (reference sequence). The CDR3 nucleotides read TGCAGTGCTAGCGGGGGTGGGGGGAGGAATCAGCCCCAGCATTTT. This encodes CSASGGGGRNQPQHF.

This rearrangement joins TRBV5-5 to TRBJ1-4, with no clear D. Deletions cut 1 base from V and 2 bases from J, with 6 bases between. In germline, CDR1 is SGHKS, CDR2 YYEKEE (reference sequence). The CDR3 loop spans 14 amino acids. CDR3 protein: CASSLYRTNEKLFF. CDR3 DNA sequence: TGTGCCAGCAGCTTGTACCGGACTAATGAAAAACTGTTTTTT.

This sequence joins TRBV20-1 and TRBJ1-2, with 7 positions matching TRBD1. CDR3 length: 13 residues. Germline V gene data show CDR1 as DFQATT and CDR2 as SNEGSKA (reference sequence). J was trimmed by 8 bases and V by 6 bases; bases with no gene match: 12. The CDR3 here is CSASIRGARGYTF. CDR3 nucleotides: TGCAGTGCCTCTATCAGGGGGGCTCGAGGCTACACCTTC.

This clonotype occurred once. The chain employs TRBV28 and TRBJ2-7; 10 nucleotides line up with TRBD1. The CDR3 contains 15 residues. Germline CDR1 reads MDHEN; CDR2 reads SYDVKM. V shed 5 bases, J shed 5 bases, and the junction held 9 bases outside the gene matches. CDR3 in amino acids: CASSATGGEVNEQYF. In DNA form, the CDR3 reads TGTGCCAGCAGTGCGACAGGGGGCGAAGTCAACGAGCAGTACTTC.

Remarks on this clonotype: A much larger clone lies a single base off, so this may be a read error. V and J are TRBV19 and TRBJ1-3; 7 bases are shared with TRBD1. V lost 5 bases and J lost 1; bases outside the gene matches: 11. The CDR3 totals 17 residues. Germline-derived CDR1 and CDR2 are LNHDA and SQIVND (reference sequence). The CDR3 loop is CASSPYPGQKSGNTIYF. The CDR3 nucleotides read TGTGCCAGTAGTCCTTACCCGGGACAGAAGTCTGGAAACACCATATATTTT.

V is TRBV11-2 and J is TRBJ1-5; D might be TRBD1 (5 bases). This CDR3 is 15 amino acids long. The ends were cut back, 0 bases at V and 4 bases at J, with 10 bases in the middle. The V gene's germline CDR1 is SGHAT and CDR2 FQNNGV. The CDR3 here is CASSLDRAGNQPQHF. For the CDR3, the DNA is TGTGCCAGCAGCTTAGACAGGGCTGGGAATCAGCCCCAGCATTTT.

In its sample, this clonotype is medium-sized. The chain combines TRBV6-5 with TRBJ2-3, with D hard to call. The CDR3 loop spans 14 amino acids. Trimming removed 6 bases from V and 2 bases from J, with 12 bases in between. From germline, CDR1 is MNHEY and CDR2 SVGAGI. The CDR3 is CASSLGIPTDTQYF. The CDR3, as DNA: TGTGCCAGCAGCCTGGGGATTCCCACAGATACGCAGTATTTT.

Only a few counts were recorded for this clonotype. The DNA of the CDR3 is TGTGCCAGCAGCCTTCAGACTGGGGACTACGAGCAGTACTTC. It translates to CASSLQTGDYEQYF. The chain is built from TRBV7-2 and TRBJ2-7; D remains unclear. The CDR3 is made up of 14 amino acids. Looked up from germline, CDR1 is SGHTA and CDR2 is FQGNSA. Trimming took off 5 bases at V and 3 bases at J, with 14 bases between the two ends. Using reference TRBV7-2 and TRBJ2-7 for the parts outside the CDR3, the full variable domain is GAGVSQSPSNKVTEKGKDVELRCDPISGHTALYWYRQSLGQGLEFLIYFQGNSAPDKSGLPSDRFSAERTGGSVSTLTIQRTQQEDSAVYLCASSLQTGDYEQYFGPGTRLTVT.

By proportion, this clonotype is medium-sized. The chain couples TRBV30 to TRBJ1-5; no clear D. V was clipped by 2 bases and J by 1 base, with 6 bases between them. Looked up from germline, CDR1 is GTSNPN and CDR2 is SVGIG (reference sequence). The CDR3 contains 13 residues. In DNA form, the CDR3 reads TGTGCCTGGAGTTTGGACAGCAATCAGCCCCAGCATTTT. Its translation is CAWSLDSNQPQHF. The full variable domain, completed using reference TRBV30 and TRBJ1-5, is SQTIHQWPATLVQPVGSPLSLECTVEGTSNPNLYWYRQAAGRGLQLLFYSVGIGQISSEVPQNLSASRPQDRQFILSSKKLLLSDSGFYLCAWSLDSNQPQHFGDGTRLSIL.

This clonotype appeared a few times. The rearrangement joins TRBV10-3 to TRBJ2-3, with 7 nucleotides matching TRBD2. The junction had 11 bases not matched to a gene; V was cut back by 10 bases and J by 1 base. Looked up from germline, CDR1 is ENHRY and CDR2 is SYGVKD. This CDR3 comprises 15 residues. DNA of the CDR3: TGTGCCACCGGACTTGGGGGGGGACGCACAGATACGCAGTATTTT. Translated, it gives CATGLGGGRTDTQYF.

The chain links TRBV18 to TRBJ1-1; D remains unclear. This CDR3 comprises 14 residues. V was trimmed by 6 bases and J by 1 base, leaving 12 bases between them. CDR1 is KGHSH and CDR2 is LQKENI in the germline V gene. The DNA of the CDR3 is TGTGCCAGCTCGCCATTGCAAGGGAACACTGAAGCTTTCTTT. It specifies CASSPLQGNTEAFF. The full variable domain, with the rest looked up from reference TRBV18 and TRBJ1-1, is NAGVMQNPRHLVRRRGQEARLRCSPMKGHSHVYWYRQLPEEGLKFMVYLQKENIIDESGMPKERFSAEFPKEGPSILRIQQVVRGDSAAYFCASSPLQGNTEAFFGQGTRLTVV.

The table lists this clonotype with a few counts. The junction departs from the called germline gene at one end, perhaps through a read error. The rearrangement uses TRBV7-9 and TRBJ1-2, with D possibly matching TRBD1 (6 bases). Germline-derived CDR1 and CDR2 are SEHNR and FQNEAQ (reference sequence). This CDR3 is 18 amino acids long. The DNA for the CDR3 is TGTGCCAGCAGCTTCCCAGGGAGGTACGCAGGGGAAAACTCTGGCTACACCTTC. Translating it yields CASSFPGRYAGENSGYTF. The variable domain in full, with the rest retrieved from reference TRBV7-9 and TRBJ1-2, is DTGVSQNPRHKITKRGQNVTFRCDPISEHNRLYWYRQTLGQGPEFLTYFQNEAQLEKSRLLSDRFSAERPKGSFSTLEIQRTEQGDSAMYLCASSFPGRYAGENSGYTFGSGTRLTVV.

For this clonotype: With a much larger clone just one base away, this may be a read error. The J gene is TRBJ1-2, the V gene TRBV6-5; 8 bases line up with TRBD1. Germline V gene lookup returns CDR1 MNHEY and CDR2 SVGAGI. V trimming: 2 bases; J trimming: 0 bases; junction bases outside the gene matches: 11. This CDR3 contains 18 residues. CDR3 sequence (DNA): TGTGCCAGCAGTTACACGGGGACAGGACCCTTACCTAACTATGGCTACACCTTC. The encoded protein is CASSYTGTGPLPNYGYTF.

This chain uses TRBV6-5 with TRBJ1-5; D is perhaps TRBD1 (6 bases). Germline V lookup: CDR1 MNHEY, CDR2 SVGAGI. V dropped 6 bases and J dropped 6 bases, with 18 bases sitting between them. This CDR3 region has 15 residues. Here the CDR3 reads CASSLTTGSSQPQHF. CDR3 nucleotides: TGTGCCAGCAGCCTGACCACAGGGAGTAGTCAGCCCCAGCATTTT.